Detailed here is one TCR beta chain. Clones were read by immunoSEQ multiplex PCR, and TCRdb kept only the in-frame ones, dropping some. In the table there are roughly 350,000 clones, around 90% of which are singletons. The sample originates from a study of Ad26.COV2.S vaccination and SARS-CoV-2 variants. Described treatment: about 20 received Ad26.COV2.S at low or high dose, single or two shots; about 5 received placebo; per-sample allocation not given. Collection of the samples took place on day 63 after the first injection of vaccine or placebo. CDR1 is LGHNT, CDR2 FRNRAP, per germline. This CDR3 is 15 amino acids long. J lost 8 bases, V lost 4 bases, and 11 bases had no gene match.

J is TRBJ2-1 and V is TRBV12-5; 7 bases fit TRBD1. The source material was peripheral blood, sampled in a trial of Ad26.COV2.S vaccine versus placebo. The clonotype was recovered from a person aged 18-60 years who received the Ad26.COV2.S COVID-19 vaccine or a placebo. The CDR3 region is CASGSPGTAAHEQFF. The DNA for the CDR3 is TGTGCTAGTGGTTCCCCCGGGACAGCGGCCCATGAGCAGTTCTTC. Filled out from reference TRBV12-5 and TRBJ2-1, the complete variable domain reads DARVTQTPRHKVTEMGQEVTMRCQPILGHNTVFWYRQTMMQGLELLAYFRNRAPLDDSGMPKDRFSAEMPDATLATLKIQPSEPRDSAVYFCASGSPGTAAHEQFFGPGTRLTVL.